These 30 T cell receptor beta chains share one sample of origin, sequenced in a study of T cell clonotyping in hematopoietic cell transplantation. Sequencing was performed with immunoSEQ multiplex PCR; in TCRdb, only in-frame clones are kept and a portion is missing. Of roughly 1,600 clones in the sample, roughly 88% were seen once. The sample was PBMCs, taken 30 days after allogeneic stem cell transplant. The receptors derive from a young adult male patient who had an allogeneic stem cell transplant, so T cells may come from the graft donor. Some clones in this sample may be carry-over from other donors' samples.

The chain employs TRBV6-5 and TRBJ2-7; TRBD2 is a possible D gene (5 bases). Trimming left V 7 bases short and J 5 bases short, with 15 bases between. The germline V gene has CDR1 MNHEY and CDR2 SVGAGI. The CDR3 loop spans 13 amino acids. The CDR3 coding sequence is TGTGCCAGCACCCCCCCGGGAATCGACGAGCAGTACTTC. It translates to CASTPPGIDEQYF.

This clone was counted between two and nine times. V and J are TRBV2 and TRBJ1-5; a possible D gene is TRBD1 (6 bases). Trimming removed 7 bases at V and 0 bases at J, with 19 bases between. Germline CDR1 SNHLY, CDR2 FYNNEI. The CDR3 extends over 17 amino acids. Written as DNA, the CDR3 is TGTGCCAGCACCCCGAAGGGGGGCGGGGGTAGCAATCAGCCCCAGCATTTT. It codes for CASTPKGGGGSNQPQHF.

The rearrangement links TRBV4-1 to TRBJ1-1; tentatively, D is TRBD1 (6 bases). V was clipped by 1 base and J by 5 bases, with 14 bases between them. The germline gives CDR1 MGHRA, CDR2 YSYEKL. CDR3 size: 15 residues. The CDR3 loop is CASSQVEGTGTEAFF. CDR3 sequence (DNA): TGCGCCAGCAGCCAAGTCGAGGGCACAGGGACTGAAGCTTTCTTT.

This clone was seen a single time. In DNA, the CDR3 is TGTGCCAGCTCCCCCGGGACTGGCTACGAGCAGTACTTC. Residues: CASSPGTGYEQYF. The rearrangement joins TRBV18 to TRBJ2-7; a weak D match, TRBD2 (6 bases). Germline V CDR1 and CDR2: KGHSH, LQKENI. Trimming took off 6 bases at V and 3 bases at J, with 12 bases between the two ends. The CDR3 sequence is 13 residues long.

V is TRBV19 and J is TRBJ1-5, with D unresolved. The CDR3 contains 14 residues. Per germline, CDR1 LNHDA and CDR2 SQIVND (reference sequence). The V gene lost 7 bases and the J gene lost 3 bases, with 13 bases spanning the gap. The CDR3 loop is CASTNPPDNQPQHF. CDR3 DNA: TGTGCCAGTACCAACCCACCGGACAATCAGCCCCAGCATTTT.

This clone has more than one count but fewer than ten. V gene TRBV6-1 combines with J gene TRBJ2-6; TRBD2 aligns across 10 bases. Per the germline V gene, CDR1 is MNHNS and CDR2 is SASEGT. The V and J ends lost 4 bases and 0 bases, in that order; junction bases with no gene match: 0. The CDR3 has 16 amino acids. The DNA for the CDR3 is TGTGCCAGCAGTGGACTAGCGGGCTCTGGGGCCAACGTCCTGACTTTC. This sequence encodes CASSGLAGSGANVLTF.

V and J are TRBV7-2 and TRBJ1-2; D unclear. CDR3 length: 15 amino acids. From germline, CDR1 is SGHTA and CDR2 FQGNSA. With 0 bases removed from V and 2 bases from J, the gap between germline ends came to 10 bases. Written as DNA, the CDR3 is TGTGCCAGCAGCTTAGCGCAAGAGGCCAACTATGGCTACACCTTC. Protein sequence: CASSLAQEANYGYTF.

The chain combines TRBV7-8 with TRBJ1-2; a possible D gene is TRBD1 (6 bases). Germline V lookup: CDR1 SGHVS, CDR2 FQNEAQ. The V end was cut by 5 bases, the J end by 7 bases, with 14 bases between. The CDR3 has 13 residues. The CDR3 reads CASSQYREGGYTF. The DNA for the CDR3 is TGTGCCAGCAGCCAATACAGGGAGGGTGGCTACACCTTC.

Turning to this clone: A read error may produce the germline difference seen at one junction end. This sequence joins TRBV7-7 and TRBJ2-5; 7 nucleotides align to TRBD1. Germline V gene lookup returns CDR1 SSHAT and CDR2 FNYEAQ (reference sequence). The CDR3 spans 14 residues. The CDR3 reads CASSPLGQQETQYF. CDR3 coding DNA: TGTGCTAGCAGCCCGTTGGGACAGCAAGAGACCCAGTACTTC.

The chain carries TRBV11-1 and TRBJ2-7; D is possibly TRBD2 (7 bases). V shed 5 bases and J shed 7 bases, with 24 bases lying between them. This CDR3 has 16 amino acids. Per germline, CDR1 SGHAT and CDR2 FQDESV (reference sequence). The CDR3 reads CASSMGRGGASREQYF. Written as DNA, the CDR3 is TGTGCCAGCAGCATGGGGAGGGGGGGCGCCTCTCGGGAGCAGTACTTC.

V and J are TRBV14 and TRBJ1-2; D unresolved. The length of the CDR3 is 14 residues. V lost 1 base, J lost 4 bases, and 10 bases lay in between. Germline values: CDR1 SGHDN, CDR2 FVKESK. This CDR3 is CASSQVQASYGYTF. DNA of the CDR3: TGTGCCAGCAGCCAAGTTCAGGCGAGCTATGGCTACACCTTC.

This rearrangement joins TRBV25-1 to TRBJ2-3; D is uncertain. Germline lookup yields CDR1 MGHDK and CDR2 SYGVNS. V lost 7 bases and J lost 5, with 7 bases in between. This CDR3 has 11 amino acids. The chain's CDR3 is CASTYGDTQYF. CDR3 sequence (DNA): TGTGCCAGCACTTACGGAGATACGCAGTATTTT.

The V and J genes are TRBV27 and TRBJ1-1, with D unresolved. The V gene's germline CDR1 is MNHEY and CDR2 SMNVEV (reference sequence). The CDR3 consists of 13 residues. The V end lost 5 bases, the J end lost 0 bases, and 7 bases lay between the germline ends. This CDR3 reads CASSVYMNTEAFF. DNA for the CDR3: TGTGCCAGCAGTGTCTACATGAACACTGAAGCTTTCTTT.

V and J are TRBV7-8 and TRBJ2-2, with D tentatively TRBD1 or TRBD2 (5 bases each). Germline assignment: CDR1 SGHVS and CDR2 FQNEAQ. V was trimmed by 3 bases and J by 7 bases, leaving 15 bases between them. The CDR3 has 15 residues. CDR3 amino acids: CASSLRGPTSGELFF. The CDR3 DNA reads TGTGCCAGCAGCTTGAGGGGACCAACGAGCGGGGAGCTGTTTTTT. Filled out from reference TRBV7-8 and TRBJ2-2, the complete variable domain reads GAGVSQSPRYKVAKRGQDVALRCDPISGHVSLFWYQQALGQGPEFLTYFQNEAQLDKSGLPSDRFFAERPEGSVSTLKIQRTQQEDSAVYLCASSLRGPTSGELFFGEGSRLTVL.

This clone was observed once. The gene calls are TRBV5-1 and TRBJ1-3, with D uncertain. V was cut by 0 bases and J by 0 bases, with 10 bases left in between. The germline V gene encodes CDR1 SGHRS and CDR2 YFSETQ. This CDR3 is 16 amino acids long. The CDR3 loop is CASSLEVQASGNTIYF. CDR3 DNA: TGCGCCAGCAGCTTGGAGGTCCAGGCCTCTGGAAACACCATATATTTT.

This chain connects TRBV7-2 to TRBJ1-2; D gene ambiguous. Germline lookup yields CDR1 SGHTA and CDR2 FQGNSA. V gave up 0 bases and J gave up 4 bases, with 12 bases separating them. The CDR3 runs to 15 residues. As DNA, the CDR3 is TGTGCCAGCAGCTTAGCGAGGAGGTCAAGCTATGGCTACACCTTC. Its protein is CASSLARRSSYGYTF.

The table lists this clone with a count of one. The chain uses TRBV29-1 and TRBJ2-7; D tentatively fits TRBD1 or TRBD2 (6 bases each). This CDR3 spans 12 amino acids. CDR1 is SQVTM and CDR2 is ANQGSEA in the germline V gene. The V gene lost 5 bases and the J gene lost 2 bases, with 10 bases spanning the gap. CDR3 sequence: CSVSGGTYEQYF. The CDR3 DNA reads TGCAGCGTTTCCGGGGGCACCTACGAGCAGTACTTC.

This clone was seen a single time. The chain has TRBV5-1 and TRBJ2-7; 11 bases are shared with TRBD1. Looked up from germline, CDR1 is SGHRS and CDR2 is YFSETQ. The CDR3 is 14 amino acids. J was trimmed by 6 bases and V by 2 bases; bases with no gene match: 4. CDR3 sequence reads: CASSFPGTGGEQYF. DNA for the CDR3: TGCGCCAGCAGCTTTCCCGGGACAGGGGGCGAGCAGTACTTC.

This chain links TRBV7-9 with TRBJ1-5; TRBD1 is a possible D gene (6 bases). Trimming removed 5 bases from V and 6 bases from J, with 14 bases in between. Germline-derived CDR1 and CDR2 are SEHNR and FQNEAQ (reference sequence). The CDR3 contains 14 residues. The CDR3 loop reads CASSVDSSTQPQHF. The CDR3 nucleotides are TGTGCCAGCAGCGTGGACAGTTCGACTCAGCCCCAGCATTTT.

The chain carries TRBV19 and TRBJ1-5, with D tentatively TRBD1 (5 bases). The V end lost 2 bases, the J end lost 7 bases, and 12 bases lay between the germline ends. Germline V lookup: CDR1 LNHDA, CDR2 SQIVND (reference sequence). The CDR3 consists of 14 residues. The CDR3 reads CASSIQGPGQPQHF. The CDR3 DNA reads as TGTGCCAGTAGTATACAGGGTCCGGGACAGCCCCAGCATTTT. Full variable domain (missing parts from reference TRBV19 and TRBJ1-5): DGGITQSPKYLFRKEGQNVTLSCEQNLNHDAMYWYRQDPGQGLRLIYYSQIVNDFQKGDIAEGYSVSREKKESFPLTVTSAQKNPTAFYLCASSIQGPGQPQHFGDGTRLSIL.

The chain couples TRBV29-1 to TRBJ1-5; no definite D call. Trimming pared 8 bases from V and 5 bases from J, leaving 22 bases between. The CDR3 sequence is 15 residues long. Germline CDR1 is SQVTM and CDR2 is ANQGSEA. CDR3 in amino acids: CSRGGRIPIDQPQHF. The CDR3 DNA follows: TGCAGCCGTGGTGGAAGGATCCCCATCGATCAGCCCCAGCATTTT. Together with reference TRBV29-1 and TRBJ1-5, the CDR3 gives the full variable domain: SAVISQKPSRDICQRGTSLTIQCQVDSQVTMMFWYRQQPGQSLTLIATANQGSEATYESGFVIDKFPISRPNLTFSTLTVSNMSPEDSSIYLCSRGGRIPIDQPQHFGDGTRLSIL.

The rearrangement joins TRBV7-9 to TRBJ2-7; 8 nucleotides agree with TRBD1. The CDR3 consists of 16 residues. Germline V lookup: CDR1 SEHNR, CDR2 FQNEAQ (reference sequence). V shed 4 bases and J 0 bases; nucleotides not matched to a gene: 8. The CDR3 region is CASSSIGQGPSYEQYF. For the CDR3, the DNA is TGTGCCAGCAGCTCCATTGGACAGGGTCCCTCCTACGAGCAGTACTTC.

The chain combines TRBV25-1 with TRBJ1-4; D remains ambiguous. Per the germline V gene, CDR1 is MGHDK and CDR2 is SYGVNS. Deletions cut 1 base from V and 4 bases from J, with 10 bases between. The CDR3 is 15 amino acids. Here the CDR3 reads CASSEWMALNEKLFF. CDR3 in DNA: TGTGCCAGCAGTGAATGGATGGCCCTTAATGAAAAACTGTTTTTT.

This clone was recorded once. This CDR3 is also generated by other DNA sequences in the sample. V and J are TRBV11-2 and TRBJ2-7; 11 bases align to TRBD2. With V trimmed by 3 bases and J by 4 bases, 5 bases remained unmatched. The V gene's germline CDR1 is SGHAT and CDR2 FQNNGV. The CDR3 has 15 amino acids. As DNA, the CDR3 is TGTGCCAGCAGCTTTAGCGGGGGGGCCGATTACGAGCAGTACTTC. This encodes CASSFSGGADYEQYF.

This rearrangement joins TRBV4-1 to TRBJ2-5; 16 bases align to TRBD2. CDR1 and CDR2 from the germline V gene are MGHRA and YSYEKL. The CDR3 contains 19 residues. The V segment lost 3 bases and the J segment 5 bases; nucleotides outside the gene matches: 12. The CDR3 nucleotides are TGCGCCAGCAGCCACCCGGGACTAGCGGGAGGGCCGATGATGGAGACCCAGTACTTC. This translates into CASSHPGLAGGPMMETQYF.

The rearrangement links TRBV19 to TRBJ1-1, with 7 bases identical to TRBD1. V was clipped by 8 bases and J by 6 bases; unmatched bases: 3. The CDR3 spans 11 residues. Germline V gene lookup returns CDR1 LNHDA and CDR2 SQIVND (reference sequence). The CDR3 loop is CASQGTAEAFF. The CDR3 region has the DNA TGTGCCAGTCAAGGGACAGCTGAAGCTTTCTTT. Complete variable domain (other parts from reference TRBV19 and TRBJ1-1): DGGITQSPKYLFRKEGQNVTLSCEQNLNHDAMYWYRQDPGQGLRLIYYSQIVNDFQKGDIAEGYSVSREKKESFPLTVTSAQKNPTAFYLCASQGTAEAFFGQGTRLTVV.

This sequence joins TRBV9 and TRBJ2-3; 9 bases agree with TRBD2. With V trimmed by 4 bases and J by 5 bases, 14 bases remained unmatched. This CDR3 is 17 amino acids long. Germline V gene sequence: CDR1 SGDLS, CDR2 YYNGEE. The DNA for the CDR3 is TGTGCCAGCAGCTCCCCGGGACTAGCAGGGGGGAAAGATACGCAGTATTTT. It specifies CASSSPGLAGGKDTQYF.

The chain combines TRBV7-2 with TRBJ2-1; no firm D call. V lost 5 bases and J 15 bases, leaving 14 bases between the germline ends. CDR3 size: 11 residues. CDR1 SGHTA and CDR2 FQGNSA come from the germline V gene. The CDR3 bases are TGTGCCAGCAGCGATAATTGGGTATGGTTCTTC. Amino acid sequence: CASSDNWVWFF.

This chain uses TRBV5-5 with TRBJ2-7, with D uncertain. The germline V gene encodes CDR1 SGHKS and CDR2 YYEKEE (reference sequence). V was clipped by 1 base and J by 0 bases, with 8 bases between them. The CDR3 consists of 14 residues. The CDR3 nucleotides are TGTGCCAGCAGCTTGTTTGCAGTCTCCTACGAGCAGTACTTC. It codes for CASSLFAVSYEQYF. Full variable domain (rest looked up from reference TRBV5-5 and TRBJ2-7): DAGVTQSPTHLIKTRGQQVTLRCSPISGHKSVSWYQQVLGQGPQFIFQYYEKEERGRGNFPDRFSARQFPNYSSELNVNALLLGDSALYLCASSLFAVSYEQYFGPGTRLTVT.

This chain joins TRBV18 and TRBJ2-3, with a weak D call TRBD2 (5 bases). This CDR3 spans 13 amino acids. Trimming took 2 bases from V and 7 from J, leaving 10 bases between them. Per germline, CDR1 KGHSH and CDR2 LQKENI. The CDR3 protein is CASSPVTGNTQYF. The CDR3 DNA reads TGTGCCAGCTCACCAGTCACCGGGAATACGCAGTATTTT.